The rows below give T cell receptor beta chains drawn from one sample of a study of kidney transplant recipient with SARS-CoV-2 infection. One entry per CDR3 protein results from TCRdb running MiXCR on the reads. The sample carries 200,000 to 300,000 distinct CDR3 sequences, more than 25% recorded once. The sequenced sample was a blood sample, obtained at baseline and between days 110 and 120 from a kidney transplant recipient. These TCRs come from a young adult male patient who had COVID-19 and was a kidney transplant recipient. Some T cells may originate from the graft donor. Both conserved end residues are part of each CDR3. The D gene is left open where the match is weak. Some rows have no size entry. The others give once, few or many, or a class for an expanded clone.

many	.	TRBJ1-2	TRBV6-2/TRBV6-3	CASSLDSAAQAF	TGTGCCAGCAGTCTGGACAGCGCCGCCCAGGCCTTC
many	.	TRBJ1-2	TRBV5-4	CASSPHLGANYGYTF	TGTGCCAGCAGCCCGCACCTGGGGGCTAACTATGGCTACACCTTC
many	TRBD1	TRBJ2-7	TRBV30	CAWSGTGDTYEQYF	TGTGCCTGGTCCGGGACAGGGGATACCTACGAGCAGTACTTC
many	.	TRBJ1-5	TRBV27	CASSLSGWRTQPQHF	TGTGCCAGCAGTTTGTCCGGGTGGCGGACTCAGCCCCAGCATTTT
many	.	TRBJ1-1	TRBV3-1	CASSLRRPISIRTEAFF	TGTGCCAGCAGCTTGAGGCGTCCCATTTCAATTCGCACTGAAGCTTTCTTT
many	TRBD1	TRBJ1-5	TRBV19	CASSINRGIGNQPQHF	TGTGCCAGTAGTATCAACAGGGGAATCGGCAATCAGCCCCAGCATTTT
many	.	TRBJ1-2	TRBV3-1	CASSQGQGVYGYTF	TGTGCCAGCAGCCAAGGTCAGGGAGTATATGGCTACACCTTC
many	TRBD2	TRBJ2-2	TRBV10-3	CAISVGAGANTGELFF	TGTGCCATCAGTGTCGGAGCGGGAGCGAACACCGGGGAGCTGTTTTTT
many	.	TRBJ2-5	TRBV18	CASSPPGSETQYF	TGTGCCAGCTCCCCGCCGGGGTCGGAGACCCAGTACTTC
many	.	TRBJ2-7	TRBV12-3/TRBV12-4	CASSLDLLYEQYF	TGTGCCAGCAGTTTAGATCTCCTCTACGAGCAGTACTTC
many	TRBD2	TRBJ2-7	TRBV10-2	CASSGGLAYEQYF	TGCGCCAGCAGTGGGGGACTAGCTTACGAGCAGTACTTC
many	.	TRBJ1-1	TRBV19	CASSIDARPAFF	TGTGCCAGTAGTATAGATGCCCGCCCAGCTTTCTTT
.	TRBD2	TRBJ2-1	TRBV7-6	CASSLGLAGGRDWQFF	TGTGCCAGCAGCCTTGGACTAGCGGGAGGGCGAGACTGGCAGTTCTTC
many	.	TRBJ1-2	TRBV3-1	CASSCEHTLRKTYGYTF	TGTGCCAGCAGCTGTGAACACACCCTTCGAAAGACCTATGGCTACACCTTC
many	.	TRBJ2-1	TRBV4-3	CASSQEPENEQFF	TGCGCCAGCAGCCAGGAACCTGAGAATGAGCAGTTCTTC
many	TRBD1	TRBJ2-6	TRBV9	CASSTTGTGANVLTF	TGTGCCAGCAGCACGACAGGGACTGGGGCCAACGTCCTGACTTTC
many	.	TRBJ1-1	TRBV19	CASTPPGPEAFF	TGTGCCAGTACCCCCCCAGGGCCTGAAGCTTTCTTT
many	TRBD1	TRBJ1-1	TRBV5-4	CASSLQGTGEAFF	TGTGCCAGCAGCTTACAGGGGACTGGTGAAGCTTTCTTT
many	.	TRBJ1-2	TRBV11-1	CASSYLVKAGKTYGYTF	TGTGCCAGCAGCTACCTTGTTAAGGCTGGAAAGACCTATGGCTACACCTTC
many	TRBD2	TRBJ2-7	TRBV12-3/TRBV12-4	CASSLPPSGPYEQYF	TGTGCCAGCAGCCTCCCCCCTAGCGGTCCTTACGAGCAGTACTTC
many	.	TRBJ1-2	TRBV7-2	CASSLNGPAANYGYTF	TGTGCCAGCAGCTTAAACGGTCCGGCTGCTAACTATGGCTACACCTTC
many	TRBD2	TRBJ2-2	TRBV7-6	CASSSTSDTGELFF	TGTGCCAGCAGCTCGACTAGCGACACCGGGGAGCTGTTTTTT
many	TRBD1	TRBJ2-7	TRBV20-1	CSVPLGTAEQYF	TGCAGTGTTCCGCTAGGGACAGCCGAGCAGTACTTC
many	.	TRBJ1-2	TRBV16	CASSIRSVVRKTYGYTF	TGTGCCAGCAGCATCAGGTCGGTCGTTAGAAAGACCTATGGCTACACCTTC
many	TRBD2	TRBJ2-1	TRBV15	CATSRASGRYNEQFF	TGTGCCACCAGCAGGGCTAGCGGGAGATACAATGAGCAGTTCTTC
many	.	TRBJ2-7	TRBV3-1	CASSQDPRVVRGEQYF	TGTGCCAGCAGCCAAGACCCGAGGGTCGTCAGGGGCGAGCAGTACTTC
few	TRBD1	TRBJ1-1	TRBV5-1	CASTWDRPNTEAFF	TGCGCCAGCACCTGGGACAGACCAAACACTGAAGCTTTCTTT
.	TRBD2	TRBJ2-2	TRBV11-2	CASSLLAGGATGELFF	TGTGCCAGCAGCTTACTAGCGGGGGGGGCCACCGGGGAGCTGTTTTTT
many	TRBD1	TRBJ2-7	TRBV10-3	CAISALTGNEQYF	TGTGCCATCAGTGCGTTGACAGGGAACGAGCAGTACTTC
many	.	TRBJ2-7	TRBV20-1	CSARTGKSLYEQYF	TGCAGTGCCAGAACAGGGAAGAGTCTCTACGAGCAGTACTTC
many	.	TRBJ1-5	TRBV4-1	CASSRRVSEQGQPQHF	TGCGCCAGCAGCCGGCGGGTTTCGGAACAAGGTCAGCCCCAGCATTTT
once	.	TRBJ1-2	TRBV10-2	CASSFVRASRKTYGYTF	TGCGCCAGCAGTTTCGTCCGCGCTTCTAGAAAGACCTATGGCTACACCTTC
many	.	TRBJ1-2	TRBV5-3	CARVWRVVRKTYGYTF	TGTGCCAGAGTTTGGCGAGTGGTGAGAAAGACCTATGGCTACACCTTC
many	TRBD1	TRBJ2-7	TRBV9	CASSVEGTGTHEQYF	TGTGCCAGCAGCGTAGAAGGGACAGGGACCCACGAGCAGTACTTC
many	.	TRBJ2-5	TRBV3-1	CASSRMFPISFSETQYF	TGTGCCAGCAGCAGGATGTTTCCCATTTCTTTCTCTGAGACCCAGTACTTC
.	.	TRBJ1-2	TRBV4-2	CASSEFVKGWKTYGYTF	TGTGCCAGCAGCGAGTTTGTCAAAGGTTGGAAGACCTATGGCTACACCTTC
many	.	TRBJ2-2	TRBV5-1	CASSNPGELFF	TGCGCCAGCAGCAACCCCGGGGAGCTGTTTTTT
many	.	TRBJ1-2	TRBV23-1	CASSWKLLRRKTYGYTF	TGCGCCAGCAGTTGGAAGTTGCTACGCAGAAAGACCTATGGCTACACCTTC
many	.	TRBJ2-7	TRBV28	CASSFLFEQYF	TGTGCCAGCAGTTTCCTATTCGAGCAGTACTTC
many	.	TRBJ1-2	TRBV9	CASDILYSRKTYGYTF	TGTGCCAGCGATATCCTGTACTCAAGAAAGACCTATGGCTACACCTTC
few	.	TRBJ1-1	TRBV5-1	CASSWGTADTEAFF	TGCGCCAGCAGCTGGGGCACTGCGGACACTGAAGCTTTCTTT
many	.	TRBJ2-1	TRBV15	CATSRDVSLAPNEQFF	TGTGCCACCAGCAGAGATGTTTCGCTAGCCCCCAATGAGCAGTTCTTC
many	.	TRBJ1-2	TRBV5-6	CASTTSPPGPSDYGYTF	TGTGCCAGCACCACTAGCCCCCCAGGGCCGTCGGACTATGGCTACACCTTC
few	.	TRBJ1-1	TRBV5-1	CASSTSLGGRSGEAFF	TGCGCCAGCAGCACCTCATTGGGGGGTCGGAGCGGTGAAGCTTTCTTT
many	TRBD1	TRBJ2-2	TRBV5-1	CASSLEQGGLTGELFF	TGCGCCAGCAGCTTAGAACAGGGGGGACTCACCGGGGAGCTGTTTTTT